Listed below are T cell receptor beta chains from one sample, sequenced in a study of blood T cell repertoires in COVID-19. Method: immunoSEQ multiplex PCR; TCRdb's copy keeps in-frame clones and lacks some. The repertoire holds 150,000 to 200,000 clones, with about 80% as singletons. What was sequenced was PBMCs or T cells enriched from blood (not recorded which). The source of these receptors is a man aged 45 to 65 who had recovered from COVID-19. Both conserved end residues are part of each CDR3. The D gene is left open where the match is weak. Size values are once, few and many counts, or a class for expanded clones, and some rows have none.

abundance	v_gene	d_gene	CDR3aa
.	TRBV18	.	CASSPLPEGGLGNEQFF
.	TRBV9	.	CASSAGTRGAGETQYF
.	TRBV27	TRBD1	CASSLLGQGTNEKLFF
.	TRBV20-1	.	CSASFPGKETQYF
.	TRBV9	TRBD1	CASSVDAGGHFSPLHF
.	TRBV7-3	TRBD1	CASSLNRGTGELFF
.	TRBV5-1	TRBD1	CASSFLGGTGGSNEQFF
.	TRBV9	.	CASSVDPTSSYNEQFF
.	TRBV4-1	.	CASSPGLFPLSTDTQYF
.	TRBV19	TRBD1	CASKDRVNTGELFF
.	TRBV5-1	.	CASSLAVSGNTIYF
.	TRBV4-1	TRBD1	CASSQASQGAQPGNTIYF
few	TRBV27	TRBD1	CASSVYRGSRNTIYF
.	TRBV9	.	CASSVGSLSNEKLFF
.	TRBV7-3	.	CASSPGSAPLSGANVLTF
.	TRBV12-3/TRBV12-4	.	CASSSRVAEAFF
.	TRBV7-3	TRBD2	CASSTSGGTDTQYF
.	TRBV7-2	.	CASSPESGRNQPQHF
few	TRBV4-2	.	CASSPPGVGEQYF
.	TRBV5-5	.	CASSWGTRYNEQFF
.	TRBV4-3	.	CASSQDGGARGEKLFF
.	TRBV30	.	CACRGGGVFGANTEAFF
.	TRBV5-6	TRBD1	CASSLNPAFDRVGNNEQFF
.	TRBV5-1	TRBD1	CASSWGQGDYEQYF
.	TRBV30	.	CAWSPPRATANEKLFF
.	TRBV3-1/TRBV3-2	TRBD1	CASSQGGQGAYAFF
.	TRBV5-1	.	CASSLLGGTEAFF
.	TRBV29-1	.	CSVEDESDKANEKLFF
.	TRBV5-6	.	CASSPRGYRDTEAFF
.	TRBV6-6	.	CASSSSHGTEAFF
.	TRBV5-1	TRBD1	CASSLLTGLNTEAFF
.	TRBV7-2	.	CASSPRIGGGTEAFF
.	TRBV4-3	TRBD2	CASSRAGGHEQYF
.	TRBV7-3	.	CASSLQGSGNTIYF
.	TRBV5-4	.	CASSLDRAGYTF
.	TRBV7-6	.	CASSPFGVGKDTQYF
.	TRBV9	.	CASSVQQGNTGELFF
.	TRBV6-5	TRBD1	CASSWGQTLGYTF
.	TRBV6-5	TRBD2	CASSYWRGGPQETQYF